The next 8 T cell receptor beta chains were all read from a single sample in a study of Ad26.COV2.S vaccination and SARS-CoV-2 variants. As to treatment: 19 received Ad26.COV2.S at low or high dose, single or two shots; roughly 5 received placebo; per-sample allocation not given. On day 63 after the first injection, vaccine and placebo recipients gave samples. The data were produced by immunoSEQ multiplex PCR, yet TCRdb's version contains in-frame clones alone and is incomplete. The table has about 420,000 clones, 88% seen once. Source: peripheral blood, taken in a trial of Ad26.COV2.S vaccine versus placebo. The receptors were gathered from a person aged 18 to 65 who received the Ad26.COV2.S COVID-19 vaccine or a placebo.

The V gene is TRBV11-2, the J gene TRBJ1-2, with TRBD1 matching over 7 bases. CDR3 length equals 14 residues. V shed 7 bases and J 0 bases; nucleotides not matched to a gene: 5. Germline lookup yields CDR1 SGHAT and CDR2 FQNNGV. The CDR3 spells CASTWTGANYGYTF. CDR3 nucleotides: TGTGCCAGCACGTGGACAGGAGCTAACTATGGCTACACCTTC. Full variable domain (rest looked up from reference TRBV11-2 and TRBJ1-2): EAGVAQSPRYKIIEKRQSVAFWCNPISGHATLYWYQQILGQGPKLLIQFQNNGVVDDSQLPKDRFSAERLKGVDSTLKIQPAKLEDSAVYLCASTWTGANYGYTFGSGTRLTVV.

The gene calls are TRBV2 and TRBJ2-5, with D unresolved. V lost 1 base and J 3 bases, leaving 6 bases between the germline ends. Per germline, CDR1 SNHLY and CDR2 FYNNEI. The CDR3 runs to 13 residues. CDR3 loop: CASSEDVEETQYF. As DNA, the CDR3 is TGTGCCAGCAGTGAAGATGTGGAAGAGACCCAGTACTTC.

The J gene is TRBJ1-2, the V gene TRBV29-1; D uncertain. Per the germline V gene, CDR1 is SQVTM and CDR2 is ANQGSEA. V lost 1 base to trimming and J lost 0 bases, with 18 bases between them. The CDR3 loop spans 17 amino acids. CDR3 sequence reads: CSVEGWAPKNPNYGYTF. In DNA, the CDR3 is TGCAGCGTTGAAGGGTGGGCACCAAAGAATCCTAACTATGGCTACACCTTC.

This chain joins TRBV5-1 and TRBJ2-3, with a possible D match to TRBD1 (6 bases). Trimming stripped 4 bases from V and 4 bases from J, with 10 bases between. This CDR3 region has 13 residues. Looked up from germline, CDR1 is SGHRS and CDR2 is YFSETQ. The CDR3 protein is CASSQGQADTQYF. The CDR3 DNA reads TGCGCCAGCAGCCAGGGGCAAGCAGATACGCAGTATTTT.

The CDR3 spells CATSRTPGQGDREQYF. CDR3 nucleotides: TGTGCCACCAGCAGAACACCGGGACAGGGGGACCGCGAGCAGTACTTC. J is TRBJ2-7 and V is TRBV15; 11 bases are a match to TRBD1. The V segment lost 2 bases and the J segment 6 bases; nucleotides outside the gene matches: 9. The CDR3 extends over 16 amino acids. The germline V gene encodes CDR1 LNHNV and CDR2 YYDKDF (reference sequence).

J is TRBJ2-2 and V is TRBV4-3; 10 nucleotides align to TRBD1. This CDR3 comprises 17 residues. Germline CDR1 LGHNA, CDR2 YSLEER. The J segment lost 7 bases and the V segment lost 2 bases, leaving 10 bases of the junction unmatched. CDR3 loop: CASSQSRGQGLNGELFF. The DNA for the CDR3 is TGCGCCAGCAGCCAATCAAGGGGACAGGGGTTGAACGGGGAGCTGTTTTTT.

J is TRBJ2-3 and V is TRBV10-2; tentatively, D is TRBD1 or TRBD2 (5 bases each). The CDR3 loop spans 12 amino acids. Germline lookup yields CDR1 WSHSY and CDR2 SAAADI. V dropped 8 bases and J dropped 6 bases, with 12 bases sitting between them. This CDR3 is CASGTLGDTQYF. CDR3 DNA sequence: TGCGCCAGCGGGACCCTCGGGGATACGCAGTATTTT.

This sequence joins TRBV27 and TRBJ2-3, with 12 bases that match TRBD2. V gave up 6 bases and J gave up 6 bases; unmatched junction bases: 7. The CDR3 length is 15 residues. The germline gives CDR1 MNHEY, CDR2 SMNVEV (reference sequence). The DNA of the CDR3 is TGTGCCAGCAGCAAACTAGCGGGGGGTGAGGATACGCAGTATTTT. Residues: CASSKLAGGEDTQYF.